The present TCR beta chain was sequenced within a study of blood T cells in healthy people across ages. The CDR3 spans 16 residues. V was pared by 5 bases and J by 1 base, with 16 bases between. The authors ran a second PCR of roughly 6 to 12 cycles using a sample-barcoded 5' primer and a J-beta primer mix. TCRdb used MiXCR to reprocess the 5' RACE reads, holding one entry per CDR3 protein. The sample comprises some 1.6 million distinct CDR3 sequences, roughly 30% of which are singletons, and 11% rests with the top ten. The sequence was collected from a woman between 25 and 40 years old in good health. This chain links TRBV12-3 or TRBV12-4 with TRBJ2-3, with D perhaps TRBD2 (5 bases). Material for sequencing was blood. The chain's CDR3 is CASSTRLASGTDTQYF. Here the CDR3 DNA reads TGTGCCAGCAGTACTAGGCTAGCATCTGGCACAGATACGCAGTATTTT.